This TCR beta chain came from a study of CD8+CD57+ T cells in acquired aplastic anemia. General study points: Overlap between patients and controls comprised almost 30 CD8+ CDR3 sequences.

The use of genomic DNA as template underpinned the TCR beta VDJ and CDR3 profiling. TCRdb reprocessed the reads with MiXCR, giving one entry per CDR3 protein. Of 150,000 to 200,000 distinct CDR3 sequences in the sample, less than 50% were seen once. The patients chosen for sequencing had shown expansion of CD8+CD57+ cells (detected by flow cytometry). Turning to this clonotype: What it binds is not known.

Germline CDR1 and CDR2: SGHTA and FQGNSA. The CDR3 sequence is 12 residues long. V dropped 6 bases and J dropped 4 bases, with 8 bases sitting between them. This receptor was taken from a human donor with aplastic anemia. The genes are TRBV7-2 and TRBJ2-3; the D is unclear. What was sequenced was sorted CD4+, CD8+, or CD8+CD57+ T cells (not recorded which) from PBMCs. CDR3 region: CASRGFPDTQYF. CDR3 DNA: TGTGCCAGCAGGGGATTCCCAGATACGCAGTATTTT.